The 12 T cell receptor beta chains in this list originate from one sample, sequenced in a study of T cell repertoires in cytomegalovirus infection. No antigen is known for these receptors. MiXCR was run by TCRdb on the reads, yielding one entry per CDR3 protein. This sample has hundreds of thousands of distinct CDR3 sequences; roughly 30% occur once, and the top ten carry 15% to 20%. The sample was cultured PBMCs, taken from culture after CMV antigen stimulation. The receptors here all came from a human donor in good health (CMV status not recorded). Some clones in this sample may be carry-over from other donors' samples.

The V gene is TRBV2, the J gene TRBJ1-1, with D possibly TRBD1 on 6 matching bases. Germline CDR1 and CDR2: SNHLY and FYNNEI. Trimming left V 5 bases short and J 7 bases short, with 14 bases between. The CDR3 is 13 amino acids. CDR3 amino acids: CASSLHGGLEAFF. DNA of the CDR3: TGTGCCAGCAGTCTTCATGGGGGCCTTGAAGCTTTCTTT.

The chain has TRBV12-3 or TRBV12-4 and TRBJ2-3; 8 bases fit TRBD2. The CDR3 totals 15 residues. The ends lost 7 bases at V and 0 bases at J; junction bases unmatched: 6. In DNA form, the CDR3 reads TGTGCCAGCAACCTATTAGCGGGAAGCACAGATACGCAGTATTTT. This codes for CASNLLAGSTDTQYF.

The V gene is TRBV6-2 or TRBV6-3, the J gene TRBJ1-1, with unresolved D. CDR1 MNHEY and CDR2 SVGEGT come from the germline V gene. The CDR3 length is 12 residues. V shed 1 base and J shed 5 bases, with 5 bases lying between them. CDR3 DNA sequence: TGTGCCAGCAGTTACTGGGAGACTGAAGCTTTCTTT. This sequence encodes CASSYWETEAFF.

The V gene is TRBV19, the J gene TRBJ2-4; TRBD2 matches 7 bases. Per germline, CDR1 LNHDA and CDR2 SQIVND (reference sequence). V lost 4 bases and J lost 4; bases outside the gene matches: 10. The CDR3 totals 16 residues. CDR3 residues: CASSTLAAFEKNIQYF. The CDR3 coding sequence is TGTGCCAGTAGTACCCTAGCGGCATTCGAAAAAAACATTCAGTACTTC.

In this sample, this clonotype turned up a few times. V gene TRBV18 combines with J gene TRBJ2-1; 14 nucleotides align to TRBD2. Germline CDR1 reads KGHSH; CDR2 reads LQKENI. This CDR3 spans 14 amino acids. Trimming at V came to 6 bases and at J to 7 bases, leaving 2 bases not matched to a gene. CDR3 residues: CASSGTSGSNEQFF. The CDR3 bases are TGTGCCAGCTCCGGGACTAGCGGGAGTAATGAGCAGTTCTTC.

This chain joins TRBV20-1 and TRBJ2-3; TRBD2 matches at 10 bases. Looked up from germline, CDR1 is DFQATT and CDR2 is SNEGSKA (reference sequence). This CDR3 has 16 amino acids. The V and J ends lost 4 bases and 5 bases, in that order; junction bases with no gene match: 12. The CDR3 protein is CSATSLLAGRVDTQYF. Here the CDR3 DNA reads TGCAGTGCTACCTCCCTACTAGCGGGAAGGGTAGATACGCAGTATTTT.

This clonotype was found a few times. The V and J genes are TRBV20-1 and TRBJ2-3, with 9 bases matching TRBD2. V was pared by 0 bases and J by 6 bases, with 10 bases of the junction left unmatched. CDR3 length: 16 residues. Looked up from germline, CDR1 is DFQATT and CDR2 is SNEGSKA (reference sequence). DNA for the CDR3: TGCAGTGCTAGAGACTTTGCGGGGGGGTTATTGGATACGCAGTATTTT. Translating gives CSARDFAGGLLDTQYF.

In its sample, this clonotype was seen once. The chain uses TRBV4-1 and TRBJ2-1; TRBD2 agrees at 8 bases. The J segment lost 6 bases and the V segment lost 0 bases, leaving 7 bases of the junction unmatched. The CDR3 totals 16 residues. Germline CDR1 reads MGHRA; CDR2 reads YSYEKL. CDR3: CASSQDLTSGGNEQFF. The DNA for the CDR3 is TGCGCCAGCAGCCAAGATTTAACTAGCGGAGGCAATGAGCAGTTCTTC.

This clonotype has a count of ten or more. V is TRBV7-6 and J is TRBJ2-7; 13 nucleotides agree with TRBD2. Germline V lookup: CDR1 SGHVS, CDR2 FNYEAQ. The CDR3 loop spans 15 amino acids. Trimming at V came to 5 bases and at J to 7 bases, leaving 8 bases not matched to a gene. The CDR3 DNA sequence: TGTGCCAGCAGCCTTACTAGCGGGAGGGCCTGGGAGCAGTACTTC. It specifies CASSLTSGRAWEQYF. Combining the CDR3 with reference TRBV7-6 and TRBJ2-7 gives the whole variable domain GAGVSQSPRYKVTKRGQDVALRCDPISGHVSLYWYRQALGQGPEFLTYFNYEAQQDKSGLPNDRFSAERPEGSISTLTIQRTEQRDSAMYRCASSLTSGRAWEQYFGPGTRLTVT.

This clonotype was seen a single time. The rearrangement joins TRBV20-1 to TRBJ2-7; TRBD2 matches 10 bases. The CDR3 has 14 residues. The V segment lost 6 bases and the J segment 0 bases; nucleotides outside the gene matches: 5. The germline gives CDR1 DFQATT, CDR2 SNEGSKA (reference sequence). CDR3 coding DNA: TGCAGTGCCATACTAGCGGGAAACTCCTACGAGCAGTACTTC. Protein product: CSAILAGNSYEQYF.

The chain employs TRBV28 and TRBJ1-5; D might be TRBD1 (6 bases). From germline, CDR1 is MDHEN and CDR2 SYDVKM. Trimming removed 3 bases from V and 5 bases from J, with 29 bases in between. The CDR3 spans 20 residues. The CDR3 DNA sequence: TGTGCCAGCAGTTTGCCAGGGGAGGAACCACCCACAGCAGGTTATCAGCCCCAGCATTTT. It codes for CASSLPGEEPPTAGYQPQHF.

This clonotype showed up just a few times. Written as DNA, the CDR3 is TGTGCCAGCAGCCCGGCCCCAACAGGGATCTTTACTTATGGCTACACCTTC. Translation: CASSPAPTGIFTYGYTF. The chain links TRBV7-9 to TRBJ1-2; D is possibly TRBD1 (6 bases). V was shortened by 5 bases and J by 5 bases, with 24 bases between the two germline ends. The CDR3 loop spans 17 amino acids. Germline V gene data show CDR1 as SEHNR and CDR2 as FQNEAQ (reference sequence).